Following are 21 T cell receptor beta chains from one sample sequenced in a study of cytotoxic CD8 clonotypes in ibrutinib-treated CLL (dated by TCRdb to about 2021). The method behind the library was the immunoSEQ multiplex PCR assay. TCRdb re-hosts the immuneACCESS table, in-frame sequences only. Its copies lack some clones; in the studies checked, an unresolved V gene accounts for under half of them, and the cause for the rest is not known. This sample holds 200,000 or so clones; around 70% were observed only once. Approximately 6.3% of the sample lies in the top ten. According to the study, the label for this sample's time point signals: 12 to 13 months on ibrutinib. Material: PBMCs, obtained after 12 months of ibrutinib treatment. These TCRs come from a human donor with chronic lymphocytic leukemia.

The chain carries TRBV28 and TRBJ1-4; TRBD1 aligns across 8 bases. The length of the CDR3 is 15 residues. Losses at the gene ends were 2 bases for V and 8 bases for J; bases not matched to a gene: 7. Germline V CDR1 and CDR2: MDHEN, SYDVKM. The CDR3 nucleotides read TGTGCCAGCAGTTTACCGACAGGGGAGTCGGAAAAACTGTTTTTT. Translation: CASSLPTGESEKLFF.

In its sample, this clone was seen a few times. It is likely a read error, because the conserved phenylalanine at the end of the CDR3 is missing. Because the CDR3's place on the DNA is in doubt, the DNA is left out and the CDR3 is given as listed by TCRdb. The gene calls are TRBV6-5 and TRBJ1-1; no check of the table's D call, TRBD1, against the DNA was made. Including both end residues, the CDR3 is 12 amino acids long. Germline V lookup: CDR1 MNHEY, CDR2 SVGAGI. The CDR3 sequence is CASRSSQGLPIV.

The chain recombines TRBV7-7 with TRBJ2-6; D is unclear. Germline V gene lookup returns CDR1 SSHAT and CDR2 FNYEAQ (reference sequence). The CDR3 extends over 13 amino acids. The CDR3 here is CATGPSGANVLTF. CDR3 DNA: TGTGCTACCGGCCCTTCTGGGGCCAACGTCCTGACTTTC.

This clone was found once. This chain links TRBV28 with TRBJ2-7, with 9 bases lining up with TRBD2. Germline CDR1 MDHEN, CDR2 SYDVKM. V dropped 2 bases and J dropped 4; count of bases not matched to a gene: 9. The CDR3 loop spans 16 amino acids. The CDR3 is CASSLQTSGRKYEQYF. The CDR3 DNA reads TGTGCCAGCAGTTTACAGACCAGCGGGAGGAAGTACGAGCAGTACTTC.

V is TRBV2 and J is TRBJ1-2; D is unclear. Germline values: CDR1 SNHLY, CDR2 FYNNEI. There are 14 residues in the CDR3. Trimming shortened V by 0 bases and J by 4 bases, and 9 bases separated the two germline ends. The CDR3 sequence is CASSEAAGPYGYTF. The CDR3 DNA follows: TGTGCCAGCAGTGAAGCAGCAGGACCCTATGGCTACACCTTC.

The V call is TRBV6-5, the J call TRBJ2-7; D is unclear. Between the trimmed V and J ends, which lost 2 bases and 3 bases, there was a span of 11 bases. The CDR3 consists of 14 residues. The germline gives CDR1 MNHEY, CDR2 SVGAGI. The CDR3 DNA reads TGTGCCAGCAGTTACGTTGGCGGAAGCTACGAGCAGTACTTC. This encodes CASSYVGGSYEQYF.

The rearrangement links TRBV6-5 to TRBJ1-5, with 8 positions matching TRBD1. V lost 2 bases and J lost 5; bases outside the gene matches: 5. The CDR3 is 15 amino acids. In germline, CDR1 is MNHEY, CDR2 SVGAGI. This CDR3 is CASSYGDRGDQPQHF. The CDR3 nucleotides are TGTGCCAGCAGTTACGGTGACAGGGGCGATCAGCCCCAGCATTTT.

The chain couples TRBV7-2 to TRBJ2-5; 14 nucleotides match TRBD2. V dropped 10 bases and J dropped 5; count of bases not matched to a gene: 12. This CDR3 comprises 16 residues. Germline CDR1 SGHTA, CDR2 FQGNSA. The CDR3 sequence: CATSRGLAGARETQYF. The CDR3 coding sequence is TGTGCCACCTCCAGGGGACTAGCGGGAGCTCGGGAGACCCAGTACTTC.

V and J are TRBV4-1 and TRBJ2-7, with D perhaps being TRBD1 or TRBD2 (5 bases each). Trimming cost V 3 bases and J 6 bases, with 18 bases left between them. Germline assignment: CDR1 MGHRA and CDR2 YSYEKL. CDR3 length: 15 amino acids. The chain's CDR3 is CASSHFPGAVSEQYF. The CDR3 region has the DNA TGCGCCAGCAGCCACTTTCCCGGGGCAGTCTCCGAGCAGTACTTC.

This rearrangement joins TRBV29-1 to TRBJ2-7; D might be TRBD1 or TRBD2, each matching 5 bases. The ends were cut back, 3 bases at V and 2 bases at J, with 14 bases in the middle. The CDR3 extends over 14 amino acids. Germline V gene lookup returns CDR1 SQVTM and CDR2 ANQGSEA. CDR3: CSVEGVAAPYEQYF. The CDR3 coding sequence is TGCAGCGTTGAGGGGGTGGCGGCCCCCTACGAGCAGTACTTC.

This chain joins TRBV2 and TRBJ1-6; TRBD1 matches 7 bases. V gave up 1 base and J gave up 10 bases; unmatched junction bases: 7. Looked up from germline, CDR1 is SNHLY and CDR2 is FYNNEI. This CDR3 comprises 15 residues. The CDR3 protein is CASSEVTGIGSPLHF. CDR3 sequence (DNA): TGTGCCAGCAGTGAAGTGACAGGGATAGGCTCACCCCTCCACTTT.

V is TRBV6-1 and J is TRBJ1-5; maybe TRBD1 (5 bases). The germline CDR1 and CDR2 sequences are MNHNS and SASEGT. The V gene lost 3 bases and the J gene lost 4 bases, with 10 bases spanning the gap. CDR3 size: 14 residues. CDR3: CASSEGRGNQPQHF. As DNA, the CDR3 is TGTGCCAGCAGTGAGGGGCGAGGGAATCAGCCCCAGCATTTT.

The chain carries TRBV9 and TRBJ2-5, with 11 bases lining up with TRBD2. The junction had 3 bases not matched to a gene; V was cut back by 3 bases and J by 2 bases. The V gene's germline CDR1 is SGDLS and CDR2 YYNGEE. This CDR3 spans 15 amino acids. The CDR3 DNA is TGTGCCAGCAGCGGGGGACTAGCGGAACAAGAGACCCAGTACTTC. It specifies CASSGGLAEQETQYF.

V gene TRBV27 combines with J gene TRBJ1-6; 9 bases are shared with TRBD1. The CDR3 covers 16 residues. Losses at the gene ends were 3 bases for V and 10 bases for J; bases not matched to a gene: 10. Germline V gene sequence: CDR1 MNHEY, CDR2 SMNVEV (reference sequence). As DNA, the CDR3 is TGTGCCAGCAGTTTGGACCGGGACAGGGTAAACTCACCCCTCCACTTT. Its protein is CASSLDRDRVNSPLHF.

The chain joins TRBV29-1 to TRBJ2-5; TRBD2 matches 7 bases. From germline, CDR1 is SQVTM and CDR2 ANQGSEA. V lost 4 bases to trimming and J lost 5 bases; unmatched junction nucleotides: 4. The CDR3 consists of 12 residues. The CDR3 sequence: CSVVWGGETQYF. The CDR3 region has the DNA TGCAGCGTTGTATGGGGAGGGGAGACCCAGTACTTC.

In its sample, this clone was seen a few times. The chain has TRBV5-1 and TRBJ1-1, with D uncertain. CDR3 length: 15 amino acids. V gave up 0 bases and J gave up 7 bases, with 16 bases separating them. Germline CDR1 and CDR2: SGHRS and YFSETQ. Written as DNA, the CDR3 is TGCGCCAGCAGCTTGGGTCTGTTCGGGGTCGGTGAAGCTTTCTTT. Translation: CASSLGLFGVGEAFF.

J is TRBJ2-1 and V is TRBV18; 12 positions agree with TRBD1. CDR1 is KGHSH and CDR2 is LQKENI in the germline V gene. CDR3 length: 13 residues. V was clipped by 5 bases and J by 9 bases; unmatched bases: 2. CDR3 nucleotide sequence: TGTGCCAGCTCATGGGACAGGGGGCGTGAGCAGTTCTTC. This encodes CASSWDRGREQFF. Drawing the rest from reference TRBV18 and TRBJ2-1, the complete variable domain is NAGVMQNPRHLVRRRGQEARLRCSPMKGHSHVYWYRQLPEEGLKFMVYLQKENIIDESGMPKERFSAEFPKEGPSILRIQQVVRGDSAAYFCASSWDRGREQFFGPGTRLTVL.

The chain links TRBV30 to TRBJ1-5, with D hard to call. The CDR3 has 11 residues. Looked up from germline, CDR1 is GTSNPN and CDR2 is SVGIG (reference sequence). Trimming pared 0 bases from V and 9 bases from J, leaving 6 bases between. CDR3 residues: CAWSVEGPQHF. Here the CDR3 DNA reads TGTGCCTGGAGTGTTGAAGGGCCCCAGCATTTT.

About this clone itself: One base away lies a much larger clone, so this may be a sequencing read error. The same CDR3 can be traced to other DNA sequences in this sample. The V gene is TRBV30, the J gene TRBJ2-7; D tentatively reads TRBD1 or TRBD2 (6 bases each). Germline CDR1 and CDR2: GTSNPN and SVGIG (reference sequence). CDR3 length: 14 amino acids. The DNA of the CDR3 is TGTGCCTGGAGTCGATCTTCCCGAGGGGGGTGGCAGTACTTT. It yields the protein CAWSRSSRGGWQYF. The variable domain in full, with the rest retrieved from reference TRBV30 and TRBJ2-7, is SQTIHQWPATLVQPVGSPLSLECTVEGTSNPNLYWYRQAAGRGLQLLFYSVGIGQISSEVPQNLSASRPQDRQFILSSKKLLLSDSGFYLCAWSRSSRGGWQYFGPGTRLTVT.

The chain combines TRBV9 with TRBJ1-1; no reliable D call. This CDR3 is 14 amino acids long. V lost 4 bases to trimming and J lost 0 bases, with 10 bases between them. CDR1 SGDLS and CDR2 YYNGEE come from the germline V gene. The DNA of the CDR3 is TGTGCCAGCAGCACGGACCCCATGAACACTGAAGCTTTCTTT. It translates to CASSTDPMNTEAFF.

The chain uses TRBV7-9 and TRBJ2-6, with D perhaps assigned TRBD1 or TRBD2 (6 bases each). The CDR3 extends over 19 amino acids. The V end was cut by 3 bases, the J end by 0 bases, with 18 bases between. Germline CDR1 SEHNR, CDR2 FQNEAQ (reference sequence). CDR3 loop: CASSFFGGRVHSGANVLTF. The CDR3 DNA reads TGTGCCAGCAGCTTTTTTGGGGGGCGAGTCCACTCTGGGGCCAACGTCCTGACTTTC.